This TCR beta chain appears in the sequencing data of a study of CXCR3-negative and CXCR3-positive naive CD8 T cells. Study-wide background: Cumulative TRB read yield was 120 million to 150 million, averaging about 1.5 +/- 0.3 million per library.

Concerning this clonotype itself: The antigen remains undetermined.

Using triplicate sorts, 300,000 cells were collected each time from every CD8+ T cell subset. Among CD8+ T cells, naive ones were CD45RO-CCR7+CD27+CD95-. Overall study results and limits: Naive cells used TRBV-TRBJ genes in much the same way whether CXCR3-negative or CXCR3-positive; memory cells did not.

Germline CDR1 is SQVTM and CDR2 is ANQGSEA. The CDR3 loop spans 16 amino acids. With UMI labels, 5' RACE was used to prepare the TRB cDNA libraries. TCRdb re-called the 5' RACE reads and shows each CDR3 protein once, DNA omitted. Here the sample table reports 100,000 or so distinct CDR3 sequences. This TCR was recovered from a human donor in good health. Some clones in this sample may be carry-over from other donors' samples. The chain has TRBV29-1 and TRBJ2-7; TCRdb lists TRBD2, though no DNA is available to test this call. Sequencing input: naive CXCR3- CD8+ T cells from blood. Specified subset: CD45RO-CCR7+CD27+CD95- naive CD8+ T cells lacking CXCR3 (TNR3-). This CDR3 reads CSVEIPGLAENYEQYF.